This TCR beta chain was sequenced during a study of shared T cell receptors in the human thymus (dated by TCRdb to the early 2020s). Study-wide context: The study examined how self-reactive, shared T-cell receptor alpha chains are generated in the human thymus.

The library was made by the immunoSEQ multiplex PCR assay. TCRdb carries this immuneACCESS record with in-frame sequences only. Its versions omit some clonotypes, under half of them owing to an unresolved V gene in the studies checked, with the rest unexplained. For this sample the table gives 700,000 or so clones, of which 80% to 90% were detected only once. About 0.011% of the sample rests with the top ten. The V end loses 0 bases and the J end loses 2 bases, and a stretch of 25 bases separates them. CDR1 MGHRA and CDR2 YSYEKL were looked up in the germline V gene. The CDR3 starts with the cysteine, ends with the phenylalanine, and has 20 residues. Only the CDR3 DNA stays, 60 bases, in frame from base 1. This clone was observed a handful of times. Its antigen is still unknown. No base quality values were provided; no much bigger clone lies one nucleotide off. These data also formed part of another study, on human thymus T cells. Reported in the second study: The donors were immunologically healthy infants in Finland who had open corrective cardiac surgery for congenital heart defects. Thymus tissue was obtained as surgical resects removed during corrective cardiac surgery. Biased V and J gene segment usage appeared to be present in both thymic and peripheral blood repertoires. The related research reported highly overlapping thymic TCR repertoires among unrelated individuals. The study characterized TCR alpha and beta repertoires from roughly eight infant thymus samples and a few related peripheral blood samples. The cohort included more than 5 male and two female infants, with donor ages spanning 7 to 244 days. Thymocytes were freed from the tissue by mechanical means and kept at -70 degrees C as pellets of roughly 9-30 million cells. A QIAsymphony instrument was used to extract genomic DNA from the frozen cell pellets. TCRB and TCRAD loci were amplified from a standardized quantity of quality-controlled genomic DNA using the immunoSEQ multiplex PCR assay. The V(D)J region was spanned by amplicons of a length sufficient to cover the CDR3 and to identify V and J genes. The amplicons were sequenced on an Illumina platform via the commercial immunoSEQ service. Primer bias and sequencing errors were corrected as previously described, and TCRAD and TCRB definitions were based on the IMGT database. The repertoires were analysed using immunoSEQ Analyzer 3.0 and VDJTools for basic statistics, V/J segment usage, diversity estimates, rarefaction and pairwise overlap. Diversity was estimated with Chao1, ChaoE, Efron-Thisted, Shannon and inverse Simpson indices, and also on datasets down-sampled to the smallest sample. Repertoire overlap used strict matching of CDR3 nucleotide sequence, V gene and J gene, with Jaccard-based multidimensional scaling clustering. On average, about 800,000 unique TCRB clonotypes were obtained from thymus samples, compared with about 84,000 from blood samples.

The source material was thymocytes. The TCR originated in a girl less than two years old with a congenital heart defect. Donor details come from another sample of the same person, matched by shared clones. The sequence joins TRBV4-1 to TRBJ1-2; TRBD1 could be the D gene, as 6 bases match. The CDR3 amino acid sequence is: CASSQDKFLRTAFTNYGYTF. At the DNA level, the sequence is TGCGCCAGCAGCCAAGATAAGTTTCTCAGGACAGCTTTCACCAACTATGGCTACACCTTC.